Each of the 20 T cell receptor beta chains below was sequenced from the same sample in a study of shared clonotypes between healthy human individuals. The repertoire was sequenced with immunoSEQ multiplex PCR; TCRdb's copy has only in-frame clones and lacks some. The table includes under 650,000 clones, about 96% detected once. Sequenced: naive CD4+ T cells sorted from blood. The subset: CD45RA+ positively selected. These receptors were obtained from a woman in her 30s in good health.

V usage is TRBV11-2 and J usage is TRBJ1-2, with D maybe TRBD1 (6 bases). CDR1 SGHAT and CDR2 FQNNGV come from the germline V gene. The V end was cut by 1 base, the J end by 3 bases, with 9 bases between. The CDR3 loop spans 14 amino acids. CDR3 loop: CASSLVRGDYGYTF. As DNA, the CDR3 is TGTGCCAGCAGCTTAGTGAGGGGGGACTATGGCTACACCTTC.

This clone was detected once. The chain couples TRBV28 to TRBJ1-4; the match to TRBD1 covers 7 bases. The CDR3 totals 14 residues. Germline loops: CDR1 MDHEN, CDR2 SYDVKM. V dropped 6 bases and J dropped 5; count of bases not matched to a gene: 6. DNA of the CDR3: TGTGCCAGCAGCAGGGGGGACACCAATGAAAAACTGTTTTTT. It codes for CASSRGDTNEKLFF.

The CDR3 DNA is TGCGCCAGCAGCTTGCTCGCGGGAGTATCCAATGAGCAGTTCTTC. Its protein is CASSLLAGVSNEQFF. This chain uses TRBV5-1 with TRBJ2-1, with 7 bases that match TRBD2. This CDR3 contains 15 residues. V trimming: 1 base; J trimming: 6 bases; junction bases outside the gene matches: 7. CDR1 and CDR2 from the germline V gene are SGHRS and YFSETQ.

This CDR3 reads CASSQVLAGVTGELFF. As DNA, the CDR3 is TGCGCCAGCAGCCAAGTGCTAGCGGGGGTAACCGGGGAGCTGTTTTTT. The V call is TRBV4-1, the J call TRBJ2-2; 10 nucleotides line up with TRBD2. The CDR3 has 16 residues. Trimming removed 1 base from V and 5 bases from J; junction bases left unmatched: 4. Germline-derived CDR1 and CDR2 are MGHRA and YSYEKL.

The chain joins TRBV7-3 to TRBJ2-3; 8 positions agree with TRBD2. The CDR3 totals 16 residues. V was pared by 3 bases and J by 2 bases, with 7 bases of the junction left unmatched. The germline CDR1 and CDR2 sequences are SGHTA and FQGTGA. The CDR3: CASSLGPSGYTDTQYF. CDR3 in DNA: TGTGCCAGCAGCTTGGGTCCTAGCGGGTACACAGATACGCAGTATTTT.

The V gene is TRBV28, the J gene TRBJ2-5; unclear D gene. The CDR3 length is 16 residues. The germline gives CDR1 MDHEN, CDR2 SYDVKM. Trimming removed 6 bases at V and 4 bases at J, with 21 bases between. In DNA, the CDR3 is TGTGCCAGCAGCCCCCGGTGGGCAAGGCCAGGAGAGACCCAGTACTTC. The encoded protein is CASSPRWARPGETQYF.

The chain links TRBV2 to TRBJ1-2, with unresolved D. Trimming took 3 bases from V and 4 from J, leaving 3 bases between them. This CDR3 contains 11 residues. The germline gives CDR1 SNHLY, CDR2 FYNNEI. The CDR3 region is CASSDSYGYTF. For the CDR3, the DNA is TGTGCCAGCAGTGACAGCTATGGCTACACCTTC.

V and J are TRBV29-1 and TRBJ2-1; D is uncertain. Germline CDR1 SQVTM, CDR2 ANQGSEA. This CDR3 spans 14 amino acids. Trimming removed 1 base at V and 0 bases at J, with 7 bases between. The CDR3 coding sequence is TGCAGCGTTGAAGCCAGGAGCTCCTACAATGAGCAGTTCTTC. Translating it yields CSVEARSSYNEQFF.

This clone has a single count. The chain joins TRBV5-6 to TRBJ2-3, with D perhaps TRBD1 (5 bases). CDR3 length equals 16 residues. Germline V gene data show CDR1 as SGHDT and CDR2 as YYEEEE. V dropped 0 bases and J dropped 0 bases, with 11 bases sitting between them. CDR3 sequence: CASSLGQNPSTDTQYF. CDR3 nucleotides: TGTGCCAGCAGCTTGGGACAGAATCCTAGCACAGATACGCAGTATTTT. Variable domain in full (rest from reference TRBV5-6 and TRBJ2-3): DAGVTQSPTHLIKTRGQQVTLRCSPKSGHDTVSWYQQALGQGPQFIFQYYEEEERQRGNFPDRFSGHQFPNYSSELNVNALLLGDSALYLCASSLGQNPSTDTQYFGPGTRLTVL.

V and J are TRBV2 and TRBJ1-5; D uncertain. V shed 7 bases and J shed 7 bases, with 17 bases lying between them. CDR1 and CDR2 from the germline V gene are SNHLY and FYNNEI. The CDR3 extends over 14 amino acids. The CDR3 bases are TGTGCCAGCACCACCGGGCCCCTGGGACAGCCCCAGCATTTT. Its translation: CASTTGPLGQPQHF.

The chain has TRBV7-6 and TRBJ1-1; 8 bases fit TRBD1. CDR3 length equals 15 residues. V was clipped by 8 bases and J by 2 bases; unmatched bases: 10. Germline V lookup: CDR1 SGHVS, CDR2 FNYEAQ. In DNA, the CDR3 is TGTGCCAGCGCGCTGCTCGGACAGGGTAACACTGAAGCTTTCTTT. This encodes CASALLGQGNTEAFF.

The rearrangement joins TRBV7-9 to TRBJ2-1; maybe TRBD2 (5 bases). The V end was cut by 5 bases, the J end by 7 bases, with 9 bases between. This CDR3 comprises 12 residues. Germline V gene data show CDR1 as SEHNR and CDR2 as FQNEAQ (reference sequence). CDR3 nucleotide sequence: TGTGCCAGCAGCCGCAGCGGAAATGAGCAGTTCTTC. Protein product: CASSRSGNEQFF.

The sample holds a few counts of this clone. J is TRBJ1-1 and V is TRBV6-5; D is unclear. V was pared by 6 bases and J by 5 bases, with 19 bases between. Germline V gives CDR1 MNHEY, CDR2 SVGAGI. The CDR3 runs to 15 residues. This CDR3 is CASSRYPGGETEAFF. The CDR3, as DNA: TGTGCCAGCAGCAGATACCCAGGTGGCGAAACTGAAGCTTTCTTT.

This clone was observed once. The V call is TRBV6-1, the J call TRBJ2-3; D gene unclear. Germline CDR1 reads MNHNS; CDR2 reads SASEGT. The CDR3 totals 15 residues. V was clipped by 3 bases and J by 1 base, with 11 bases between them. CDR3 nucleotide sequence: TGTGCCAGCAGTGAGTACAGTTGGGGCACAGATACGCAGTATTTT. Protein sequence: CASSEYSWGTDTQYF.

The count of this clone is one. CDR3 sequence reads: CASSSRDRKDEQYF. In nucleotides, the CDR3 is TGCGCCAGCAGCTCCCGGGACAGGAAGGACGAGCAGTACTTC. V usage is TRBV5-1 and J usage is TRBJ2-7; 8 bases fit TRBD1. Trimming removed 3 bases from V and 5 bases from J; junction bases left unmatched: 7. CDR1 is SGHRS, CDR2 YFSETQ, per germline. The CDR3 consists of 14 residues.

The gene calls are TRBV30 and TRBJ1-6, with 8 positions matching TRBD1. Trimming took 0 bases from V and 9 from J; bases not matched to a gene: 7. Germline-derived CDR1 and CDR2 are GTSNPN and SVGIG (reference sequence). There are 15 residues in the CDR3. The chain's CDR3 is CAWSVLTGGGSPLHF. The CDR3 DNA sequence: TGTGCCTGGAGTGTACTTACAGGGGGTGGTTCACCCCTCCACTTT.

The chain couples TRBV4-1 to TRBJ2-7, with 9 nucleotides matching TRBD1. With V trimmed by 2 bases and J by 3 bases, 8 bases remained unmatched. The V gene's germline CDR1 is MGHRA and CDR2 YSYEKL. This CDR3 region has 16 residues. CDR3 bases: TGCGCCAGCAGCCAAATTCCCGGGACAGGGTACTACGAGCAGTACTTC. It is translated as CASSQIPGTGYYEQYF.

The V gene is TRBV28, the J gene TRBJ2-1; D possibly uses TRBD1 or TRBD2 (5 bases each). Between the trimmed V and J ends, which lost 2 bases and 6 bases, there was a span of 14 bases. Germline CDR1 MDHEN, CDR2 SYDVKM. The CDR3 consists of 15 residues. In DNA, the CDR3 is TGTGCCAGCAGTTTACCGGGGACGCTTGGCAATGAGCAGTTCTTC. Residues: CASSLPGTLGNEQFF.

This rearrangement joins TRBV6-1 to TRBJ1-3; D is uncertain. Trimming shortened V by 2 bases and J by 0 bases, and 5 bases separated the two germline ends. Germline lookup yields CDR1 MNHNS and CDR2 SASEGT. The length of the CDR3 is 14 residues. DNA of the CDR3: TGTGCCAGCAGTGAAAAGTACTCTGGAAACACCATATATTTT. It encodes CASSEKYSGNTIYF.

This clone was seen only once. This chain uses TRBV28 with TRBJ2-3, with 9 bases that match TRBD1. This CDR3 comprises 15 residues. The germline CDR1 and CDR2 sequences are MDHEN and SYDVKM. V shed 1 base, J shed 4 bases, and the junction held 3 bases outside the gene matches. Here the CDR3 DNA reads TGTGCCAGCAGTTTATATACAGGGGGCGCAGATACGCAGTATTTT. It is translated as CASSLYTGGADTQYF.